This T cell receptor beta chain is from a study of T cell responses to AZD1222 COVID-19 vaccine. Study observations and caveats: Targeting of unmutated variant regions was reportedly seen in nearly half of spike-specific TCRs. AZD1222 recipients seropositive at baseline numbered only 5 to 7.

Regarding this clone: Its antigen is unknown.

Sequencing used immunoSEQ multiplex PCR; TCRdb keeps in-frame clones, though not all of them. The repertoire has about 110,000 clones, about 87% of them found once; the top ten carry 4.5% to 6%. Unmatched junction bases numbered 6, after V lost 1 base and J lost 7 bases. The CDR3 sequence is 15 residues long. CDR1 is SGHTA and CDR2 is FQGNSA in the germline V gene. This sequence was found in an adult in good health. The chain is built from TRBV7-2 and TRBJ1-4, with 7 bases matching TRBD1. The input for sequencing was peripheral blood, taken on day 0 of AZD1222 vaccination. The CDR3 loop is CASSLDRGRVEKLFF. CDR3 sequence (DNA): TGTGCCAGCAGCTTAGATAGGGGGCGGGTTGAAAAACTGTTTTTT.